A selection of T cell receptor beta chains follows, all from one sample in a study of graft-versus-host responses after intestinal transplantation. Sequencing used immunoSEQ multiplex PCR; TCRdb keeps in-frame clones, though not all of them. This sample has approximately 88,000 clones, with 90% found just once. The antigens for these receptors are not known. The specimen was unstimulated CD4+ T cells sorted from spleen or lymph node cells, collected before intestinal transplant. Every receptor here comes from a human donor who received an intestinal transplant. The CDR3 runs from the conserved cysteine through the conserved F or W. A D gene is named only where the DNA matches it firmly. Size values are once, few and many counts, or a class for expanded clones, and some rows have none.

abundance,j_gene,d_gene,v_gene,CDR3aa,CDR3nt
once,TRBJ1-6,TRBD1,TRBV11-2,CASNRRGTENSPLHF,TGTGCCAGCAATAGGAGGGGGACAGAAAATTCACCCCTCCACTTT
NA,TRBJ1-5,NA,TRBV6-6,CASSRRENQPQHF,TGTGCCAGCAGTCGCAGGGAAAATCAGCCCCAGCATTTT
NA,TRBJ2-1,TRBD1,TRBV5-4,CASSYRDRDNEQFF,TGTGCCAGCAGCTACCGGGACAGGGACAATGAGCAGTTCTTC
NA,TRBJ2-7,TRBD1,TRBV10-3,CAITPLGTGEPYEQYF,TGTGCCATCACTCCACTGGGGACAGGGGAGCCGTACGAGCAGTACTTC
few,TRBJ2-7,TRBD1,TRBV10-1,CASSAGTAPYEQYF,TGCGCCAGCAGCGCCGGGACAGCCCCCTACGAGCAGTACTTC
NA,TRBJ1-4,NA,TRBV7-4,CASSRRGAFRNEKLFF,TGTGCCAGCAGCCGACGCGGCGCTTTTCGTAATGAAAAACTGTTTTTT
NA,TRBJ2-7,NA,TRBV9,CASSVEGNYEQYF,TGTGCCAGCAGCGTAGAGGGGAACTACGAGCAGTACTTC
NA,TRBJ2-5,NA,TRBV18,CASSPRSGLETQYF,TGTGCCAGCTCACCACGCTCAGGGTTAGAGACCCAGTACTTC
NA,TRBJ2-1,TRBD1,TRBV2,CASRGDRHNEQFF,TGTGCCAGCAGAGGGGACAGACACAATGAGCAGTTCTTC
NA,TRBJ2-2,NA,TRBV18,CASSPDSAANTGELFF,TGTGCCAGCTCACCGGACAGCGCAGCGAACACCGGGGAGCTGTTTTTT
NA,TRBJ1-6,NA,TRBV6-6,CASTRNRDSYNSPLHF,TGTGCCAGCACCCGGAACAGGGACTCCTATAATTCACCCCTCCACTTT
NA,TRBJ1-1,NA,TRBV7-3,CASSSVPGAEAFF,TGTGCCAGCAGCTCCGTCCCGGGGGCTGAAGCTTTCTTT